The rows below give T cell receptor beta chains drawn from one sample of a study of response to subunit inactivated influenza vaccine. MiXCR, run by TCRdb on the RT-PCR reads, gives a single entry per CDR3 protein. The sample lists around 470,000 distinct CDR3 sequences, 7.2% occurring once. The input for sequencing was PBMCs from blood, taken around 25 months after vaccination. The receptors come from a man aged 50 to 69 who received an inactivated influenza vaccine. Both conserved end residues are part of each CDR3. D genes are given only for firm matches. Where a row states a size, it is once, few, many or the class of an expanded clone; other rows omit it.

size: .; V: TRBV6-1; D: TRBD1; J: TRBJ2-7; DNA: TGTGCCAGCAGCCCCGTAGATTTAGACAGGGGGCCTGTCCACGAGCAGTACTTC; CDR3: CASSPVDLDRGPVHEQYF
size: many; V: TRBV5-6; D: .; J: TRBJ2-5; DNA: TGTGCCAGCAGTCCCGGGCCGGGGTTGAAGACCCAGTACTTC; CDR3: CASSPGPGLKTQYF
size: many; V: TRBV18; D: TRBD2; J: TRBJ2-1; DNA: TGTGCCAGCTCACCACCTCAGCGGGAGATTGAGCAGTTCTTC; CDR3: CASSPPQREIEQFF
size: many; V: TRBV28; D: .; J: TRBJ1-1; DNA: TGTGCCAGCAGCCTGACAGTTCCGGACACTGAAGCTTTCTTT; CDR3: CASSLTVPDTEAFF
size: .; V: TRBV5-1; D: TRBD1; J: TRBJ2-5; DNA: TGCGCCAGCAGCTCCGGACAGGGGAACTCGGAGACCCAGTACTTC; CDR3: CASSSGQGNSETQYF
size: many; V: TRBV12-3/TRBV12-4; D: .; J: TRBJ2-3; DNA: TGTGCCAGCAGTTCTGAGGGGGGGAGCACAGATACGCAGTATTTT; CDR3: CASSSEGGSTDTQYF
size: .; V: TRBV7-8; D: .; J: TRBJ1-5; DNA: TGTGCCAGCAGCTTAGCACAGGGCGGCAATCAGCCCCAGCATTTT; CDR3: CASSLAQGGNQPQHF
size: few; V: TRBV6-1; D: TRBD2; J: TRBJ2-1; DNA: TGTGCCAGCAGCCGACCCAGCGGGACCTTCTACAATGAGCAGTTCTTC; CDR3: CASSRPSGTFYNEQFF
size: many; V: TRBV3-1; D: .; J: TRBJ2-5; DNA: TGTGCCAGCAGCCCGACTACCTTGGCATCTGGAAAAGAGACCCAGTACTTC; CDR3: CASSPTTLASGKETQYF
size: .; V: TRBV5-1; D: .; J: TRBJ2-3; DNA: TGCGCCAGCAGCCCGGTCCCAACGGTATCATCTAGCACAGATACGCAGTATTTT; CDR3: CASSPVPTVSSSTDTQYF
size: many; V: TRBV12-3/TRBV12-4; D: .; J: TRBJ2-5; DNA: TGTGCCAGCTCCCCGCCGGTTGGTAGGGAGACCCAGTACTTC; CDR3: CASSPPVGRETQYF
size: .; V: TRBV12-3/TRBV12-4; D: .; J: TRBJ1-2; DNA: TGTGCCAGCACCCCGGGGGAGAGCTACACCTTC; CDR3: CASTPGESYTF
size: .; V: TRBV7-9; D: TRBD2; J: TRBJ2-7; DNA: TGTGCCAGCAGCTCGGGACTAGCGGGAGGGCGCGTAGACGAGCAGTACTTC; CDR3: CASSSGLAGGRVDEQYF
size: few; V: TRBV2; D: .; J: TRBJ2-7; DNA: TGTGCCAGCAGTGAAACATCGAGCTCCTACGAGCAGTACTTC; CDR3: CASSETSSSYEQYF
size: few; V: TRBV7-9; D: .; J: TRBJ1-5; DNA: TGTGCCAGCAGCTTAGGGGCAGGCCCTAGCAATCAGCCCCAGCATTTT; CDR3: CASSLGAGPSNQPQHF
size: many; V: TRBV5-1; D: TRBD1; J: TRBJ1-1; DNA: TGCGCCACCGCAGGGGGCCCTTTGGACACTGAAGCTTTCTTT; CDR3: CATAGGPLDTEAFF
size: few; V: TRBV9; D: .; J: TRBJ2-1; DNA: TGTGCCAGCAGCGTAGATCCGGGACCAGGAATCAATGAGCAGTTCTTC; CDR3: CASSVDPGPGINEQFF
size: few; V: TRBV12-5; D: .; J: TRBJ1-2; DNA: TGTGCTAGTTCGATTAGGCAGAACTATGGCTACACCTTC; CDR3: CASSIRQNYGYTF
size: .; V: TRBV2; D: TRBD2; J: TRBJ2-7; DNA: TGTGCCATGCAGCGGGGGGCCGCCTACGAGCAGTACTTC; CDR3: CAMQRGAAYEQYF
size: .; V: TRBV5-5; D: .; J: TRBJ2-7; DNA: TGTGCCAGCAGCTTCGACAGGTTTGAGCAGTACTTC; CDR3: CASSFDRFEQYF
size: .; V: TRBV12-3/TRBV12-4; D: TRBD2; J: TRBJ2-3; DNA: TGTGCCAGCAGTTGGTTAGCGGGGGGAACAGATACGCAGTATTTT; CDR3: CASSWLAGGTDTQYF
size: few; V: TRBV4-3; D: TRBD2; J: TRBJ2-1; DNA: TGCGCCAGCAGCCAACAAGGACTAGCGGGGGGTTACAATGAGCAGTTCTTC; CDR3: CASSQQGLAGGYNEQFF
size: .; V: TRBV5-1; D: TRBD1; J: TRBJ2-1; DNA: TGCGCCAGCAGCTTAGTAACAGGGGTCTCCTACAATGAGCAGTTCTTC; CDR3: CASSLVTGVSYNEQFF
size: .; V: TRBV6-1; D: .; J: TRBJ1-5; DNA: TGTGCCAGCAGTGGACAGAATAGCAATCAGCCCCAGCATTTT; CDR3: CASSGQNSNQPQHF
size: few; V: TRBV2; D: TRBD2; J: TRBJ2-3; DNA: TGTGCCAGCACCCGGACTAGGGGTTTGATGGATACGCAGTATTTT; CDR3: CASTRTRGLMDTQYF
size: .; V: TRBV7-2; D: .; J: TRBJ2-7; DNA: TGTGCCAGCAGCTGGGGCTTTCGGTCCTACGAGCAGTACTTC; CDR3: CASSWGFRSYEQYF
size: .; V: TRBV5-1; D: TRBD2; J: TRBJ2-1; DNA: TGCGCCAGCAGCTCGAGTAGCGGGGGCCTTTACAATGAGCAGTTCTTC; CDR3: CASSSSSGGLYNEQFF
size: few; V: TRBV29-1; D: TRBD1; J: TRBJ2-5; DNA: TGCAGCGTTGTTCAGGGGGAAGAGACCCAGTACTTC; CDR3: CSVVQGEETQYF
size: many; V: TRBV6-2/TRBV6-3; D: TRBD1; J: TRBJ2-7; DNA: TGTGCCAGCAGACGACAGGGTTACGAGCAGTACTTC; CDR3: CASRRQGYEQYF
size: few; V: TRBV12-3/TRBV12-4; D: TRBD2; J: TRBJ2-6; DNA: TGTGCCAGCAGCCTCACTAGCGGGGGTTTCTCTGGGGCCAACGTCCTGACTTTC; CDR3: CASSLTSGGFSGANVLTF
size: many; V: TRBV12-3/TRBV12-4; D: .; J: TRBJ2-3; DNA: TGTGCCAGCAGTTTGGGGGGCAGCGATACGCAGTATTTT; CDR3: CASSLGGSDTQYF
size: .; V: TRBV21-1; D: .; J: TRBJ1-2; DNA: TGTGCCAGCAGCAAAGCGCTTTTAATTCGGGCTAACTATGGCTACACCTTC; CDR3: CASSKALLIRANYGYTF
size: few; V: TRBV27; D: .; J: TRBJ2-7; DNA: TGTGCCAGCAAAACGGGTGGGTTGGACGAGCAGTACTTC; CDR3: CASKTGGLDEQYF